The entry below gives a single TCR beta chain sequence along with its context. Its antigen is still unknown. The PCR used 60 Vbeta and 13 Jbeta primers. The data were produced by immunoSEQ multiplex PCR, yet TCRdb's version contains in-frame clones alone and is incomplete. Of some 190,000 clones listed, roughly 80% are singletons. V lost 6 bases to trimming and J lost 4 bases; unmatched junction nucleotides: 6. Germline CDR1 is LNHDA and CDR2 is SQIVND (reference sequence). This CDR3 is built from 14 residues. These data come from a study of cytomegalovirus exposure and HLA in healthy donors. Overall study findings and caveats: An analysis that came later showed most CMV-associated TCR beta chains appearing HLA-restricted. Some V segments, TRBV6-2 and TRBV6-3 among them, were indistinguishable and were therefore excluded.

The TCR comes from a man aged 35 to 55 in good health and CMV-seronegative. Sequencing was carried out using PBMCs. The rearrangement uses TRBV19 and TRBJ1-5, with TRBD1 matching 7 bases. The CDR3 DNA reads as TGTGCCAGTAGACGGACAGGCGGGAATCAGCCCCAGCATTTT. Encoded protein: CASRRTGGNQPQHF.